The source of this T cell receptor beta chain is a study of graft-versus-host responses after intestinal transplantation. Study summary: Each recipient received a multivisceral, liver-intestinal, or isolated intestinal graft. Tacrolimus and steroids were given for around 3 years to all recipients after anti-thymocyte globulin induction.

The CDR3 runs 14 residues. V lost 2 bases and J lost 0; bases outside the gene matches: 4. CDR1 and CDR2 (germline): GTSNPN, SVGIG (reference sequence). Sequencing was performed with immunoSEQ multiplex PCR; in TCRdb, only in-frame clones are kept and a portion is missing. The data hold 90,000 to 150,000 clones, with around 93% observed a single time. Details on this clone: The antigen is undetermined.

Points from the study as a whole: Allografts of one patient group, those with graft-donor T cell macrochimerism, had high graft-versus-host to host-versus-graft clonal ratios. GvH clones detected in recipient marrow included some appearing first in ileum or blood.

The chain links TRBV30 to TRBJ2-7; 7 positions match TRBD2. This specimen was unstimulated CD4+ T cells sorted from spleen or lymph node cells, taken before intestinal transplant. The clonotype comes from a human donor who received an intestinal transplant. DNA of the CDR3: TGTGCCTGGAGTCGGGGCGGGAGCTCCTACGAGCAGTACTTC. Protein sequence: CAWSRGGSSYEQYF. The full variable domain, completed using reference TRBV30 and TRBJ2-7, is SQTIHQWPATLVQPVGSPLSLECTVEGTSNPNLYWYRQAAGRGLQLLFYSVGIGQISSEVPQNLSASRPQDRQFILSSKKLLLSDSGFYLCAWSRGGSSYEQYFGPGTRLTVT.